The clone carrying this TCR beta chain was counted a single time. TCRdb keeps only in-frame clones here, not all; method: immunoSEQ multiplex PCR. The sample lists over 60,000 clones, around nine tenths occurring once. The sample is drawn from a study of blood T cell repertoires in COVID-19. Germline V lookup: CDR1 SGHAT, CDR2 FQNNGV. The CDR3 runs 15 residues. J gave up 3 bases and V 1 base, and 6 bases lay outside the gene matches. This clonotype was sampled from a man aged 65 to 79 with active or convalescent COVID-19. The sequencing sample was made of peripheral blood. The V call is TRBV11-2, the J call TRBJ2-7; 7 nucleotides match TRBD2. CDR3 nucleotide sequence: TGTGCCAGCAGCTTAGTGGGAGGGGTGGGCTACGAGCAGTACTTC. The encoded protein is CASSLVGGVGYEQYF.